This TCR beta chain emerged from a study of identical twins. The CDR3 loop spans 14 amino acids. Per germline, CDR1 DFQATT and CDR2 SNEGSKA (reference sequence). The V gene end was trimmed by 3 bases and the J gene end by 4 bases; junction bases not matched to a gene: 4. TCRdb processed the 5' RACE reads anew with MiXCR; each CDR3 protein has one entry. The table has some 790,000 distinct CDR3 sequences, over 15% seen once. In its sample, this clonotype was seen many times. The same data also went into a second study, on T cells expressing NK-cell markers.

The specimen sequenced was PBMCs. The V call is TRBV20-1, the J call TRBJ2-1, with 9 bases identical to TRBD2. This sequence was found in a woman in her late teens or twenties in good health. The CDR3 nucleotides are TGCAGTGCTAGGGCTAGCGGGGTTTACAATGAGCAGTTCTTC. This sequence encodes CSARASGVYNEQFF.